These 7 T cell receptor beta chains were all obtained from the same sample, sequenced in a study of cytomegalovirus exposure and HLA in healthy donors. The PCR had 60 Vbeta and 13 Jbeta primers. The assay was immunoSEQ multiplex PCR, and TCRdb's table has in-frame clones only and misses some. This table holds about 140,000 clones, about 80% found once. Specimen: PBMCs. The receptors were gathered from a woman in her forties in good health and CMV-seropositive.

The CDR3 nucleotides are TGTGCCAGCAGTTTCCCTAGGGGTGAGCAGTTCTTC. As protein: CASSFPRGEQFF. The V and J genes are TRBV27 and TRBJ2-1, with a tentative D call TRBD1 (5 bases). Per germline, CDR1 MNHEY and CDR2 SMNVEV (reference sequence). This CDR3 is built from 12 residues. V dropped 3 bases and J dropped 9 bases, with 9 bases sitting between them.

V usage is TRBV7-9 and J usage is TRBJ2-5; D gene ambiguous. The CDR3 is 13 residues long. V shed 5 bases and J shed 2 bases, with 9 bases lying between them. Germline V gene lookup returns CDR1 SEHNR and CDR2 FQNEAQ (reference sequence). The CDR3 loop reads CASSMYSQETQYF. In DNA form, the CDR3 reads TGTGCCAGCAGCATGTACAGTCAAGAGACCCAGTACTTC.

This clone turned up a few times. The chain combines TRBV10-3 with TRBJ2-3, with D maybe TRBD2 (6 bases). The CDR3 extends over 16 amino acids. The V end was cut by 10 bases, the J end by 2 bases, with 22 bases between. Looked up from germline, CDR1 is ENHRY and CDR2 is SYGVKD. For the CDR3, the DNA is TGTGCCACATCCGGGAAGGAGGGTATAAACACAGATACGCAGTATTTT. Translated, it gives CATSGKEGINTDTQYF.

In DNA form, the CDR3 reads TGCGCCAGCAGCAGACTAGCGGGAGGAACAAGGAGCACAGATACGCAGTATTTT. It yields the protein CASSRLAGGTRSTDTQYF. The V gene is TRBV5-1, the J gene TRBJ2-3, with 13 nucleotides matching TRBD2. The germline V gene has CDR1 SGHRS and CDR2 YFSETQ. After removal of 4 bases from V and 0 bases from J, the junction contained 8 bases not matched to a gene. CDR3 size: 18 residues.

On this clone itself: Other DNA sequences within the sample encode an identical CDR3. V is TRBV7-9 and J is TRBJ1-2; tentatively, D is TRBD1 (5 bases). CDR1 and CDR2 from the germline V gene are SEHNR and FQNEAQ (reference sequence). The CDR3 covers 14 residues. Between the trimmed V and J ends, which lost 5 bases and 2 bases, there was a span of 12 bases. CDR3: CASSPRGGNYGYTF. DNA for the CDR3: TGTGCCAGCAGCCCCCGGGGGGGAAACTATGGCTACACCTTC.

V gene TRBV20-1 combines with J gene TRBJ2-1; D remains ambiguous. Germline lookup yields CDR1 DFQATT and CDR2 SNEGSKA (reference sequence). V lost 3 bases to trimming and J lost 12 bases, with 12 bases between them. The CDR3 runs to 11 residues. The CDR3 protein is CSASWWQWQFF. The CDR3 nucleotides are TGCAGTGCTAGTTGGTGGCAATGGCAGTTCTTC.

The chain has TRBV29-1 and TRBJ1-1; no reliable D call. The CDR3 contains 11 residues. V dropped 4 bases and J dropped 2 bases, with 5 bases sitting between them. The germline CDR1 and CDR2 sequences are SQVTM and ANQGSEA. The CDR3: CSVATNTEAFF. In nucleotides, the CDR3 is TGCAGCGTTGCAACAAACACTGAAGCTTTCTTT.